This T cell receptor (beta chain) was found in a study of regulatory T cells in long-lasting Graves disease. CDR3 length: 17 residues. Per germline, CDR1 SNHLY and CDR2 FYNNEI. J gave up 1 base and V 0 bases, and 4 bases lay outside the gene matches. Indicated time point: persistent/refractory GD, antithyroid drugs over 5 years with positive TRAb. RNA isolated from PBMCs was used to make the TCR library. For this clonotype: Its antigen is currently unknown.

General study results and limits: Among samples with persistent disease, TRBV28, TRBJ1-2 and TRBJ2-5 were favored.

Arm-PCR with iRepertoire HTBI primers amplified the CDR3 regions for these TCR beta libraries. TCRdb re-analysed the multiplex PCR reads in MiXCR, keeping a single row per CDR3 protein. The repertoire includes about 400,000 distinct CDR3 sequences, around 20% of them detected once, and less than 25% sits in the top ten. The sequence derives from a female donor with Graves disease. The input for sequencing was peripheral blood mononuclear cells (PBMCs), taken when the disease was refractory, from a patient treated with antithyroid drugs. The rearrangement links TRBV2 to TRBJ1-1, with 11 bases identical to TRBD1. The CDR3 region has the DNA TGTGCCAGCAGTGAAGCGGAGGACAGGGGGCCGAACACTGAAGCTTTCTTT. Its protein product is CASSEAEDRGPNTEAFF.